Listed below are T cell receptor beta chains from one sample, sequenced in a study of shared clonotypes between healthy human individuals. Clones were sequenced by immunoSEQ multiplex PCR, and TCRdb holds only the in-frame ones, with some missing. The data show approximately 2,000,000 clones, about 94% seen once. Sequencing input: naive CD8+ T cells from PBMCs. Every receptor here comes from a man aged 18 to 30 in good health. Some clones in this sample may be carry-over from other donors' samples. CDR3s include the opening cysteine and the closing phenylalanine or tryptophan.

J gene: TRBJ2-5
V gene: TRBV29-1
CDR3 protein: CSVRTAQETQYF

J gene: TRBJ2-7
V gene: TRBV4-1
CDR3 protein: CASSHPPGTSGIYEQYF

J gene: TRBJ2-1
V gene: TRBV4-1
CDR3 protein: CASSHPLRTSGLNEQFF

J gene: TRBJ2-5
V gene: TRBV5-1
CDR3 protein: CASSRGREGRETQYF

J gene: TRBJ1-1
V gene: TRBV30
CDR3 protein: CAWSMGNTEAFF

J gene: TRBJ2-7
V gene: TRBV28
CDR3 protein: CASSAYGTGDYEQYF

J gene: TRBJ1-1
V gene: TRBV7-9
CDR3 protein: CASSLTTGNTEAFF

J gene: TRBJ2-7
V gene: TRBV7-9
CDR3 protein: CASRKSYEQYF

J gene: TRBJ2-7
V gene: TRBV27
CDR3 protein: CASTQRGPPWGYEQYF

J gene: TRBJ2-1
V gene: TRBV7-6
CDR3 protein: CASSLVTSGEQFF

J gene: TRBJ2-5
V gene: TRBV28
CDR3 protein: CASSLPQETQYF

J gene: TRBJ2-7
V gene: TRBV19
CDR3 protein: CASRNRGREQYF

J gene: TRBJ1-4
V gene: TRBV5-8
CDR3 protein: CASIKPGGADEKLFF

J gene: TRBJ1-1
V gene: TRBV7-9
CDR3 protein: CASSLEYTEAFF

J gene: TRBJ1-1
V gene: TRBV6-5
CDR3 protein: CASSQGGRGTEAFF

J gene: TRBJ2-2
V gene: TRBV27
CDR3 protein: CASSPIMGGGQNTGELFF

J gene: TRBJ2-7
V gene: TRBV2
CDR3 protein: CASSGTGHYEQYF

J gene: TRBJ2-6
V gene: TRBV9
CDR3 protein: CASSVEAAGANVLTF

J gene: TRBJ2-7
V gene: TRBV18
CDR3 protein: CASTPSRGLHEQYF

J gene: TRBJ1-4
V gene: TRBV6-5
CDR3 protein: CASSYGLREKLFF

J gene: TRBJ2-1
V gene: TRBV6-5
CDR3 protein: CASSLRTTNEQFF

J gene: TRBJ2-7
V gene: TRBV6-6
CDR3 protein: CASSGALGGREEQYF

J gene: TRBJ2-2
V gene: TRBV2
CDR3 protein: CASSDTAGTGELFF

J gene: TRBJ1-1
V gene: TRBV27
CDR3 protein: CASSLDSLFGTEAFF

J gene: TRBJ2-1
V gene: TRBV5-1
CDR3 protein: CASSLYSGSVDEQFF

J gene: TRBJ2-7
V gene: TRBV13
CDR3 protein: CASSSPGLESSYEQYF